Listed below are T cell receptor beta chains from one sample, sequenced in a study of T cell responses to AZD1222 COVID-19 vaccine. Clones were sequenced by immunoSEQ multiplex PCR, and TCRdb holds only the in-frame ones, with some missing. The sample holds 97,000 or so clones, less than 90% seen once. Here the sequenced sample was peripheral blood, taken on day 0 of AZD1222 vaccination. These receptors originate from an adult in good health. Each CDR3 is given without its conserved first and last residue. The D gene is left open where the match is weak.

>TRBV7-2|TRBD1
ASSDDRDYGYT
>TRBV18|TRBD2
ASSLGTSGRAYEQF
>TRBV28|NA
ASSPLRTLNTEAF
>TRBV27|TRBD1
ATSTGGNQPQH
>TRBV6-2/TRBV6-3|TRBD1
ASSYNRGRLSVKNQPQH
>TRBV5-6|TRBD1
ASSLSTGWDTQY
>TRBV24-1|NA
ATRAGGRAEAF
>TRBV6-2/TRBV6-3|TRBD1
ASSLMTGGTEAF
>TRBV7-9|NA
ASSLQLTNEKLF
>TRBV7-2|NA
ASSLESGQIYGYT
>TRBV27|NA
ASSLAGWDYGYT
>TRBV19|NA
ASSSQGIGEQY
>TRBV4-3|TRBD1
ASSQEGARGNYGYT
>TRBV7-2|NA
ASSALSGNTIY
>TRBV9|NA
ASSVATGLNEKLF
>TRBV27|NA
ASMRRGANEQF
>TRBV7-3|NA
ASSSTTGSSVF
>TRBV7-2|NA
ASSSRSSGANVLT
>TRBV7-2|TRBD1
ASSPAVGQGAEAF
>TRBV5-5|NA
ASSWVVDEKLF
>TRBV4-3|TRBD2
ASSQEGLGGTDTQY
>TRBV24-1|NA
ATSDSRVGYT
>TRBV27|NA
ASSGTPISYGYT
>TRBV4-2|NA
ASSRPGRLNIDGELF
>TRBV6-2/TRBV6-3|NA
ASSLLLRYGYT
>TRBV5-1|TRBD1
ASSRLGTGKEPQH
>TRBV27|NA
ASSSQDSTDSPLH
>TRBV6-1|NA
ASSGRQSSSTDTQY
>TRBV4-2|NA
ASSQVGSPYTGELF
>TRBV28|TRBD1
ASSLPRQGSGKTGELF
>TRBV3-1/TRBV3-2|NA
ASSQGENTEAF
>TRBV29-1|NA
SVAGDLGRDTQY
>TRBV2|NA
ASKVDTASGNTIY
>TRBV7-8|NA
ASSPPHRISSYNSPLH
>TRBV6-5|TRBD1
ASRGRDRRLDTQY
>TRBV2|TRBD1
ASTGQGAYGYT
>TRBV27|NA
ASSPNGGAANYGYT
>TRBV6-5|NA
ASSTNRDQPQH
>TRBV2|NA
ASSGEFNQPQH
>TRBV7-2|TRBD1
ASSADRVRGYT
>TRBV18|NA
ASSPSSGLLGADTQY
>TRBV6-2/TRBV6-3|NA
ASSYPGTVEAF
>TRBV9|NA
ASSVGLGVGAF
>TRBV15|NA
ATSRDWEVNEKLF
>TRBV5-8|NA
ASFVGYEQY
>TRBV10-3|NA
AISVEGQGYTEAF
>TRBV19|NA
ASSIGPLEHNEQF
>TRBV29-1|NA
SVVESSYEQY
>TRBV6-5|NA
ASRGDNYGYT
>TRBV12-5|NA
ASGLGTDTDTQY
>TRBV4-1|NA
ASSQPEGRRNEKLF
>TRBV5-1|NA
ASSSPPTDTQY
>TRBV20-1|TRBD2
SASRGTSGTNEQF
>TRBV6-5|NA
ASSTGSNEQF
>TRBV5-4|NA
ASSFGLDQNTEAF
>TRBV3-1/TRBV3-2|NA
ASSQLPDSYNSPLH
>TRBV18|NA
ASSLGLSTEAF
>TRBV10-3|NA
AIKARGFDTEAF
>TRBV6-2/TRBV6-3|TRBD1
ASSYSGTGNAGGSNQPQH
>TRBV4-3|NA
ASSPEGENYGYT